This entry lists 30 T cell receptor beta chains sequenced from one sample in a study of blood T cells in healthy people across ages. A J-beta primer mix and a sample-barcoded 5' primer were used in a second PCR of roughly 7 to 12 cycles. TCRdb re-called the 5' RACE reads through MiXCR, storing one row per CDR3 protein. Altogether 800,000 to 950,000 distinct CDR3 sequences are present, 30% to 45% being singletons, with the ten largest covering over 10%. The material sequenced was blood. The receptors were gathered from a man between 18 and 35 years old in good health.

This rearrangement joins TRBV4-1 to TRBJ2-2, with D possibly matching TRBD2 (5 bases). The CDR3 totals 15 residues. Germline V CDR1 and CDR2: MGHRA, YSYEKL. V was clipped by 4 bases and J by 8 bases, with 17 bases between them. DNA of the CDR3: TGCGCCAGCAGCCCAGCGGCGGGCAGGAGTGGGGAGCTGTTTTTT. Its translation is CASSPAAGRSGELFF.

The J gene is TRBJ2-2, the V gene TRBV12-3 or TRBV12-4; D is possibly TRBD2 (7 bases). This CDR3 comprises 14 residues. V was clipped by 8 bases and J by 3 bases, with 13 bases between them. Written as DNA, the CDR3 is TGTGCCAGCGAGGCGGGGGCCCACACCGGGGAGCTGTTTTTT. This sequence encodes CASEAGAHTGELFF.

This rearrangement joins TRBV5-1 to TRBJ1-3; D is ambiguous. V lost 0 bases to trimming and J lost 0 bases, with 7 bases between them. The CDR3 loop spans 15 amino acids. Germline-derived CDR1 and CDR2 are SGHRS and YFSETQ. The CDR3 DNA reads TGCGCCAGCAGCTTGGCTACAAGCTCTGGAAACACCATATATTTT. Translation gives CASSLATSSGNTIYF.

In its sample, this clonotype was seen a few times. The chain has TRBV5-1 and TRBJ2-7; possibly TRBD1 for D (5 bases). The length of the CDR3 is 13 residues. Germline CDR1 reads SGHRS; CDR2 reads YFSETQ. V dropped 4 bases and J dropped 0 bases, with 8 bases sitting between them. The CDR3, as DNA: TGCGCCAGCAGCACGGACACCTCCTACGAGCAGTACTTC. Translated, it gives CASSTDTSYEQYF.

This clonotype was seen a few times. V and J are TRBV9 and TRBJ2-5; 7 bases are shared with TRBD1. The CDR3 spans 15 residues. J gave up 1 base and V 4 bases, and 7 bases lay outside the gene matches. From germline, CDR1 is SGDLS and CDR2 YYNGEE. CDR3 residues: CASSFLTGSQETQYF. The CDR3 coding sequence is TGTGCCAGCAGCTTCCTGACAGGGTCCCAAGAGACCCAGTACTTC.

This clonotype has more than one count but fewer than ten. This sequence joins TRBV3-1 and TRBJ1-3; D is uncertain. The length of the CDR3 is 13 residues. V was shortened by 8 bases and J by 0 bases, with 8 bases between the two germline ends. CDR1 and CDR2 from the germline V gene are LGHDT and YNNKEL (reference sequence). This chain's CDR3 is CASLAISGNTIYF. The CDR3 nucleotides read TGTGCCAGCCTGGCGATCTCTGGAAACACCATATATTTT.

The V and J genes are TRBV12-3 or TRBV12-4 and TRBJ2-3; 7 bases line up with TRBD1. There are 15 residues in the CDR3. V lost 5 bases to trimming and J lost 2 bases; unmatched junction nucleotides: 7. In DNA form, the CDR3 reads TGTGCCAGCAGTGGGGACAGCTCGTTCACAGATACGCAGTATTTT. Residues: CASSGDSSFTDTQYF.

This clonotype came up a few times. CDR3 loop: CASSELASGVGEQFF. CDR3 coding DNA: TGTGCCAGCAGTGAATTGGCTAGTGGTGTGGGTGAGCAGTTCTTC. V gene TRBV2 combines with J gene TRBJ2-1; no reliable D call. CDR1 is SNHLY, CDR2 FYNNEI, per germline. Between the trimmed V and J ends, which lost 2 bases and 9 bases, there was a span of 17 bases. The CDR3 is 15 amino acids.

Ten or more counts support this clonotype. This chain joins TRBV7-2 and TRBJ2-1, with a possible D match to TRBD1 (5 bases). CDR1 SGHTA and CDR2 FQGNSA come from the germline V gene. V lost 5 bases, J lost 5 bases, and 13 bases lay in between. This CDR3 region has 14 residues. The CDR3 here is CASSAQGTNNEQFF. DNA of the CDR3: TGTGCCAGCAGCGCTCAGGGCACGAACAATGAGCAGTTCTTC.

This clonotype was detected many times. This chain uses TRBV5-1 with TRBJ1-2; a possible D gene is TRBD1 (6 bases). The length of the CDR3 is 14 residues. Trimming removed 0 bases from V and 4 bases from J, with 10 bases in between. CDR1 and CDR2 from the germline V gene are SGHRS and YFSETQ. This CDR3 is CASSLDREGYGYTF. The CDR3 coding sequence is TGCGCCAGCAGCTTGGACAGGGAGGGCTATGGCTACACCTTC.

The CDR3 protein is CASSCSDRVREKLFF. As DNA, the CDR3 is TGTGCCAGCAGTTGCTCGGACAGGGTGAGAGAAAAACTGTTTTTT. This sequence joins TRBV6-5 and TRBJ1-4; 8 positions match TRBD1. V gave up 4 bases and J gave up 8 bases; unmatched junction bases: 9. The CDR3 extends over 15 amino acids. Per germline, CDR1 MNHEY and CDR2 SVGAGI.

This clonotype was seen only a few times. V is TRBV12-3 or TRBV12-4 and J is TRBJ2-2; no reliable D call. The V and J ends lost 1 base and 5 bases respectively, with 14 bases between them. The CDR3 runs to 16 residues. The CDR3 DNA follows: TGTGCCAGCAGTTTAGGTGGTTCTACCCTAACCGGGGAGCTGTTTTTT. As protein: CASSLGGSTLTGELFF.

V usage is TRBV9 and J usage is TRBJ2-2; 8 bases fit TRBD1. The CDR3 sequence is 15 residues long. V was pared by 3 bases and J by 4 bases, with 5 bases of the junction left unmatched. The germline gives CDR1 SGDLS, CDR2 YYNGEE. The CDR3 DNA follows: TGTGCCAGCAGCGGCGGACAGGGCAGCACCGGGGAGCTGTTTTTT. Its translation is CASSGGQGSTGELFF.

This clonotype has a count of ten or more. The chain uses TRBV7-9 and TRBJ2-1, with a weak D call TRBD1 (6 bases). Germline lookup yields CDR1 SEHNR and CDR2 FQNEAQ (reference sequence). CDR3 length equals 16 residues. V was cut by 5 bases and J by 0 bases, with 14 bases left in between. CDR3 sequence reads: CASSVSGAPSYNEQFF. CDR3 in DNA: TGTGCCAGCAGCGTATCAGGGGCCCCCTCCTACAATGAGCAGTTCTTC.

This chain connects TRBV7-8 to TRBJ2-7; TRBD1 is a possible D gene (5 bases). From germline, CDR1 is SGHVS and CDR2 FQNEAQ. V was shortened by 7 bases and J by 3 bases, with 16 bases between the two germline ends. The length of the CDR3 is 14 residues. CDR3 sequence: CASNGAGIHYEQYF. CDR3 nucleotides: TGTGCCAGCAATGGCGCAGGGATACACTACGAGCAGTACTTC. Filled out from reference TRBV7-8 and TRBJ2-7, the complete variable domain reads GAGVSQSPRYKVAKRGQDVALRCDPISGHVSLFWYQQALGQGPEFLTYFQNEAQLDKSGLPSDRFFAERPEGSVSTLKIQRTQQEDSAVYLCASNGAGIHYEQYFGPGTRLTVT.

Notes on this clonotype: Sequence at one end of the junction differs from germline and may be a read error. V is TRBV27 and J is TRBJ2-1; D is possibly TRBD1 (6 bases). This CDR3 comprises 13 residues. In germline, CDR1 is MNHEY, CDR2 SMNVEV (reference sequence). CDR3 bases: TGTGCCGGCAGTGAGATACAGGGAAGTGAGCAGTTCTTC. The encoded protein is CAGSEIQGSEQFF.

This clonotype was counted a few times. One junction end does not reproduce the germline sequence, and a read error may be involved. CDR3 in amino acids: CAGSVGQGRNYGYTF. CDR3 bases: TGTGCCGGCAGCGTAGGGCAGGGGAGGAACTATGGCTACACCTTC. V is TRBV9 and J is TRBJ1-2; D is possibly TRBD1 (6 bases). The CDR3 spans 15 residues. Germline V gives CDR1 SGDLS, CDR2 YYNGEE.

CDR3 nucleotides: TGCAGTGCTAGAATTCTTGGGACAGGGCATCACGGAAACACCATATATTTT. Residues: CSARILGTGHHGNTIYF. The genes are TRBV20-1 and TRBJ1-3, with TRBD1 matching over 9 bases. Trimming took 2 bases from V and 4 from J; bases not matched to a gene: 12. Germline CDR1 and CDR2: DFQATT and SNEGSKA (reference sequence). The CDR3 has 17 amino acids.

The rearrangement joins TRBV7-2 to TRBJ2-5; D may be TRBD1 (6 bases). The CDR3 consists of 13 residues. In germline, CDR1 is SGHTA, CDR2 FQGNSA. The V gene lost 6 bases and the J gene lost 3 bases, with 11 bases spanning the gap. As DNA, the CDR3 is TGTGCCAGCAGGCCAGGGGTCGAAGAGACCCAGTACTTC. Its translation: CASRPGVEETQYF.

This clonotype was recorded at least ten times. This chain links TRBV20-1 with TRBJ2-5; 13 nucleotides align to TRBD2. V lost 0 bases and J lost 4; bases outside the gene matches: 8. The germline V gene has CDR1 DFQATT and CDR2 SNEGSKA (reference sequence). The CDR3 runs to 17 residues. CDR3 in DNA: TGCAGTGCTAGAGATCCGGTGGGACTAGCGGGGCGAGAGACCCAGTACTTC. Encoded protein: CSARDPVGLAGRETQYF.

The table lists this clonotype with many counts. V gene TRBV25-1 combines with J gene TRBJ2-1, with 9 positions matching TRBD1. With V trimmed by 5 bases and J by 9 bases, 5 bases remained unmatched. The CDR3 is 13 amino acids. The germline V gene encodes CDR1 MGHDK and CDR2 SYGVNS. Here the CDR3 reads CASSNRDRAEQFF. In nucleotides, the CDR3 is TGTGCCAGCAGTAACCGGGACAGGGCTGAGCAGTTCTTC.

This clonotype was counted between two and nine times. CDR3 coding DNA: TGCAGTGCTAGAGAGGGCCAGGGCACCTATGGCTACACCTTC. The encoded protein is CSAREGQGTYGYTF. This chain joins TRBV20-1 and TRBJ1-2, with D perhaps TRBD1 (5 bases). V was trimmed by 0 bases and J by 4 bases, leaving 12 bases between them. The CDR3 consists of 14 residues. Germline V gene lookup returns CDR1 DFQATT and CDR2 SNEGSKA (reference sequence).

Comments on this clonotype: Possible read error: a much larger clone is one base away. This chain connects TRBV12-3 or TRBV12-4 to TRBJ2-1; D gene uncertain. V was trimmed by 3 bases and J by 13 bases, leaving 16 bases between them. The CDR3 contains 13 residues. CDR3 residues: CASSLNPQETQFF. CDR3 DNA: TGTGCCAGCAGTTTGAACCCACAAGAGACCCAGTTCTTC.

This clonotype was counted between two and nine times. The rearrangement links TRBV20-1 to TRBJ1-2, with D possibly matching TRBD1 (5 bases). The CDR3 loop spans 13 amino acids. Germline CDR1 is DFQATT and CDR2 is SNEGSKA (reference sequence). V shed 5 bases and J shed 6 bases, with 16 bases lying between them. CDR3 loop: CSALKGLDDGYTF. CDR3 DNA sequence: TGCAGTGCTTTAAAGGGGTTAGATGATGGCTACACCTTC.

This chain connects TRBV7-9 to TRBJ1-4; weak D call: TRBD1 (5 bases). Per the germline V gene, CDR1 is SEHNR and CDR2 is FQNEAQ (reference sequence). CDR3 size: 15 residues. The germline V and J ends were trimmed by 6 bases and 3 bases, with 14 bases remaining between them. CDR3 nucleotides: TGTGCCAGCAGGGACCGGGACGGACCTAATGAAAAACTGTTTTTT. Amino acid sequence: CASRDRDGPNEKLFF.

This clonotype has a single count. A read error is possible here, since a much larger clone lies one base away. The chain links TRBV6-5 to TRBJ1-4; unclear D gene. The V gene's germline CDR1 is MNHEY and CDR2 SVGAGI. The CDR3 runs to 12 residues. The CDR3 spells CAGSTPDEKLFF. The DNA of the CDR3 is TGTGCCGGCAGTACTCCGGACGAAAAACTGTTTTTT.

Notes on this clonotype: This could be a read error, since a much larger clone is one nucleotide away. As DNA, the CDR3 is TGTGCCAGCAGCCCTACAATGAACACTGAAGCTTTCTTT. It specifies CASSPTMNTEAFF. The chain is built from TRBV28 and TRBJ1-1, with D uncertain. This CDR3 has 13 amino acids. Looked up from germline, CDR1 is MDHEN and CDR2 is SYDVKM. The V gene lost 6 bases and the J gene lost 0 bases, with 8 bases spanning the gap.

This clonotype was detected only once. J is TRBJ2-1 and V is TRBV20-1, with D possibly matching TRBD1 (6 bases). V was trimmed by 1 base and J by 8 bases, leaving 15 bases between them. Germline values: CDR1 DFQATT, CDR2 SNEGSKA (reference sequence). The CDR3 is 14 amino acids. CDR3 sequence: CSARVGRGADEQFF. The CDR3 nucleotides are TGCAGTGCTAGAGTGGGCAGGGGCGCGGATGAGCAGTTCTTC.

The V and J genes are TRBV15 and TRBJ2-2; a possible D gene is TRBD1 (6 bases). CDR3 length: 15 residues. V was cut by 1 base and J by 7 bases, with 13 bases left in between. Germline CDR1 reads LNHNV; CDR2 reads YYDKDF (reference sequence). As DNA, the CDR3 is TGTGCCACCAGCAGAGTCGAGACAGGCGGCGGGGAGCTGTTTTTT. Translated, it gives CATSRVETGGGELFF. The complete variable domain, with remaining parts taken from reference TRBV15 and TRBJ2-2, reads DAMVIQNPRYQVTQFGKPVTLSCSQTLNHNVMYWYQQKSSQAPKLLFHYYDKDFNNEADTPDNFQSRRPNTSFCFLDIRSPGLGDTAMYLCATSRVETGGGELFFGEGSRLTVL.

The rearrangement uses TRBV5-4 and TRBJ2-5; no definite D call. V was pared by 0 bases and J by 2 bases, with 11 bases between. The CDR3 covers 15 residues. Per germline, CDR1 SGHNT and CDR2 YYREEE (reference sequence). In DNA form, the CDR3 reads TGTGCCAGCAGCTTGGACGGCAAAATACAAGAGACCCAGTACTTC. This sequence encodes CASSLDGKIQETQYF.